These T cell receptor beta chains were read from a single sample in a study of blood T cell repertoires in COVID-19. Clones were sequenced by immunoSEQ multiplex PCR, and TCRdb holds only the in-frame ones, with some missing. The sample shows 150,000 to 200,000 clones, 82% of them seen only once. Material for sequencing was peripheral blood. The receptor source for this set is a woman aged 60-75 years with COVID-19, enrolled during active disease. Both conserved end residues are trimmed from each CDR3. The order of the fields is V gene, CDR3 protein.

>TRBV5-6
ASSWGQGLGNTEAF
>TRBV21-1
ASIKTGLKYHNEQF
>TRBV5-6
ASSTPGRGVQETQY
>TRBV15
ATSRDTGAQH
>TRBV19
ASTIQGPMNTEAF
>TRBV18
ASSPSSEGETQY
>TRBV18
ASSPQTSGTVEQY
>TRBV4-2
ASSTQLLDRGMAGELF
>TRBV19
ASTPGRGEQF
>TRBV13
ASSARGTSGIPLRETQY
>TRBV7-2
ASSLRPRGQSYT
>TRBV24-1
ATSDLTGPRTDTQY
>TRBV5-1
ASSPREGREGV
>TRBV28
ATAKEGQGVDYGYT
>TRBV6-6
ASTAGAGANVLT
>TRBV6-2/TRBV6-3
ASSYSAQGRAF
>TRBV7-9
ASSLGLGLAVDNEQF
>TRBV5-4
ASSSASGVDTQY
>TRBV7-9
ASSPLAGTAEAF
>TRBV28
ASSFKDRNYGYT
>TRBV7-8
ASSLRTPRGFYEQF
>TRBV7-6
ASSLQGTDRGKLF
>TRBV11-2
ASSLWAGADQPQH
>TRBV6-2/TRBV6-3
ASSPRGSGVKETQY
>TRBV6-5
ASTLAGLYNEQF
>TRBV5-1
ASSLDPGVTGGNEKLF